The clone carrying this T cell receptor beta chain showed up just a few times. The time point here: sample taken at primary tumor resection. Whole RNA from tumor, nontumor lung or frozen PBMC was sequenced unsorted. This sample was included in a study of spatial heterogeneity in lung cancer. Looking at the study overall: Alpha-chain sequences were consistently detected in smaller numbers than beta-chain sequences. The study observed each unique TCR and UMI combination more than ten times on average in raw reads.

Every TCR cDNA molecule bore a unique molecular identifier. TCRdb reprocessed the 5' RACE reads via MiXCR and lists one record per CDR3 protein. The table has some 80,000 distinct CDR3 sequences, about 8% seen once. This receptor was identified in a male donor with early-stage non-small cell lung cancer. The sequences come from PBMCs, collected at surgery.

Written as DNA, the CDR3 is TGTGCCAGCAGTTACTCTCCATCGGTCACCGGGGAGCTGTTTTTT. Protein sequence: CASSYSPSVTGELFF. This sequence joins TRBV6-2 or TRBV6-3 and TRBJ2-2; D gene unclear. Trimming shortened V by 0 bases and J by 4 bases, and 9 bases separated the two germline ends. Germline V gene sequence: CDR1 MNHEY, CDR2 SVGEGT. This CDR3 spans 15 amino acids.